This entry describes one T cell receptor (beta chain). Antigen: not known. The PCR was carried out with 60 Vbeta primers and 13 Jbeta primers. The assay was immunoSEQ multiplex PCR, and TCRdb's table has in-frame clones only and misses some. The sample carries about 150,000 clones, 50% to 75% recorded once. This sample stems from a study of cytomegalovirus exposure and HLA in healthy donors. Between the trimmed V and J ends, which lost 0 bases and 3 bases, there was a span of 12 bases. The germline gives CDR1 SGHRS, CDR2 YFSETQ. This CDR3 has 15 residues. Notes on the study in general: In an earlier analysis, in roughly 580 donors, most V segments appeared productive either ~87% or ~30% of the time.

This chain links TRBV5-1 with TRBJ1-2; D is perhaps TRBD1 (6 bases). Sequencing was carried out using PBMCs. The receptor comes from a woman between 35 and 50 years old in good health and CMV-seronegative. CDR3 loop: CASSLGTESYYGYTF. The CDR3 bases are TGCGCCAGCAGCTTGGGGACAGAATCTTACTATGGCTACACCTTC. Variable domain in full (rest from reference TRBV5-1 and TRBJ1-2): KAGVTQTPRYLIKTRGQQVTLSCSPISGHRSVSWYQQTPGQGLQFLFEYFSETQRNKGNFPGRFSGRQFSNSRSEMNVSTLELGDSALYLCASSLGTESYYGYTFGSGTRLTVV.